This section outlines one TCR beta chain sequence together with its context. This clonotype appeared a few times. What antigen it recognizes has not been identified. Base qualities were left out, and no much larger clone turns up one base away. This sample was included in a study of patients and donors after allogeneic stem cell transplantation (dated by TCRdb to 2020 to 2022). Library creation used RT-PCR. The listed sequencing device is NextSeq 550. Starting from the raw public reads, TCRdb applied fastp trimming at Q25, assembled clones with MiXCR and retained in-frame beta chains. Duplicate CDR3 protein sequences are folded into a single record with the most common DNA and genes. The sample contains 390,000 or so distinct CDR3 sequences, roughly 16% of them found a single time. Over 6% of the sample comes from the top ten. The CDR3 runs 13 residues from the cysteine to the phenylalanine. The retained sequence is limited to the CDR3, 39 bases, with the frame set at the first base. In the germline V gene, CDR1 corresponds to SGDLS and CDR2 to YYNGEE. Trimming costs V 7 bases and J 7 bases, and their ends lie 14 bases apart.

The receptor comes from a human donor who was either an allogeneic HSCT recipient or a stem cell or donor lymphocyte infusion donor (not recorded which). It is not recorded whose cells these are; they may come from a transplant donor. Input material: blood, either unsorted or a sorted T cell fraction (not recorded which). The chain joins TRBV9 to TRBJ2-2; the D gene is perhaps TRBD2, on 5 matching bases. The DNA reads as follows: TGTGCCAGCGGGGAATTTGGGAGCGGGGAGCTGTTTTTT. Its protein is CASGEFGSGELFF.